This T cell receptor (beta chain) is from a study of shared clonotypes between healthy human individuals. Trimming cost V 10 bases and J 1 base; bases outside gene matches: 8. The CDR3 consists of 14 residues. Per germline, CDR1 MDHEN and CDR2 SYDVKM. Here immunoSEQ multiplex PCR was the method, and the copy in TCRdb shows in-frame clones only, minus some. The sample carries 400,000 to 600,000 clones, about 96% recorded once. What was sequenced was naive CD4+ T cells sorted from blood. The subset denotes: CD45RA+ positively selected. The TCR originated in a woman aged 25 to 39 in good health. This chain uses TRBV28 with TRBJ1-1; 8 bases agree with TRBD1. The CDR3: CAIGQGGRNTEAFF. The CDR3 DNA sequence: TGTGCCATAGGACAGGGAGGGCGGAACACTGAAGCTTTCTTT.